The T cell receptor (beta chain) under discussion was sequenced for a study of CD8 T cells in Susac syndrome. Study-wide points: By the study's own acknowledgment, its TCR sequencing and HLA analysis included relatively few individuals.

About this clonotype itself: As yet, its antigen is unknown.

The RNA, about 0.5 to 1 ug, was put through reverse transcription using random hexamers. TCRdb processed the immunoSEQ multiplex PCR reads anew with MiXCR; each CDR3 protein has one entry. The table lists some 220,000 distinct CDR3 sequences, about 95% of them singletons. From blood CD8+ and CD4+ T cells, the TCR beta chain was sequenced. Germline V gene lookup returns CDR1 SGHDN and CDR2 FVKESK. This CDR3 has 16 amino acids. V lost 3 bases and J lost 3, with 18 bases in between. The receptor's source is a human donor with multiple sclerosis. The material sequenced was CD4+ T cells from PBMCs. The V call is TRBV14, the J call TRBJ2-7; D is possibly TRBD1 or TRBD2 (5 bases each). The CDR3 DNA sequence: TGTGCCAGCAGCCAGGGGACGGCAGGCCGATTCTACGAGCAGTACTTC. Protein product: CASSQGTAGRFYEQYF.